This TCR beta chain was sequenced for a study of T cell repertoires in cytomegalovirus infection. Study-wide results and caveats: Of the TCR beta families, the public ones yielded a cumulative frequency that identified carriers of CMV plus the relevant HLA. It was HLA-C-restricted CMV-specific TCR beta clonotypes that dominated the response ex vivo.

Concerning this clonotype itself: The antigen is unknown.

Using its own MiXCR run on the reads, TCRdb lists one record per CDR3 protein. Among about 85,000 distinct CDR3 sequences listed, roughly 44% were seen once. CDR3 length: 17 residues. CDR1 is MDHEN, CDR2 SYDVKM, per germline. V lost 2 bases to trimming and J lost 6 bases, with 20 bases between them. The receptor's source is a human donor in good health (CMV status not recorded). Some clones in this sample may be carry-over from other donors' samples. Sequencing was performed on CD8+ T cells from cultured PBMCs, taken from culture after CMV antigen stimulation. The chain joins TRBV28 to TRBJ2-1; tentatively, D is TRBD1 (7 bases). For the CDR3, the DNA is TGTGCCAGCAGTTTACGGGCAGGGGGGCTCCCTGGCAATGAGCAGTTCTTC. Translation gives CASSLRAGGLPGNEQFF.